These T cell receptor beta chains were read from a single sample in a study of shared clonotypes between healthy human individuals. Produced via immunoSEQ multiplex PCR; TCRdb's table is partial and in-frame only. Of roughly 530,000 clones in the sample, 95% to 97% were seen once. Input material: naive CD4+ T cells sorted from blood. These receptors were collected from a woman between 25 and 40 years old in good health. The conserved cysteine and the conserved F or W are not part of the CDR3 here. Fields, in order: J gene, V gene, CDR3 protein.

>TRBJ2-7|TRBV5-1
ASSLNYEQY
>TRBJ1-3|TRBV15
ATSRDRGSGNTIY
>TRBJ1-1|TRBV18
ASSPGASEAF
>TRBJ2-1|TRBV5-4
ASSRRVSPDNEQF
>TRBJ2-7|TRBV10-1
ASSDNEQY
>TRBJ2-4|TRBV19
ASSIVAKNIQY
>TRBJ2-7|TRBV4-1
ASSQPGQGGEQY
>TRBJ1-5|TRBV11-2
ASSQTQGGRNQPQH
>TRBJ2-7|TRBV4-1
ASSLLASGRSSSYEQY
>TRBJ1-1|TRBV7-8
ASSLSQGNTEAF
>TRBJ1-4|TRBV27
ASSSLGGGDEKLF
>TRBJ2-6|TRBV14
ASSQDYLRGGLTSGANVLT
>TRBJ2-7|TRBV5-1
ASSLSAEQY
>TRBJ1-2|TRBV28
ASSKRGNDGYT
>TRBJ1-4|TRBV7-6
ASSPGTGLFRTNEKLF
>TRBJ2-2|TRBV9
ASSVVDRATGELF
>TRBJ2-2|TRBV5-4
ASRQSGNTGELF
>TRBJ2-1|TRBV7-2
ASSSSFGRIEAGQF
>TRBJ2-7|TRBV19
ASSRVGSRQY
>TRBJ2-3|TRBV28
ASSSPSSTDTQY
>TRBJ2-1|TRBV6-1
ASHLAGVPYNEQF
>TRBJ2-1|TRBV19
ASSIASVDEQF
>TRBJ2-3|TRBV2
ASSETGGTDTQY
>TRBJ1-1|TRBV7-6
ASSSSRRGLDTEAF
>TRBJ2-7|TRBV10-3
AISPGVTYSYEQY
>TRBJ1-4|TRBV7-9
ASSLGPENEKLF
>TRBJ2-5|TRBV18
ASSPTLAVQETQY
>NA|TRBV2
ASIVAGGYEQY
>TRBJ2-7|TRBV27
ASRSRTSGSYEQY
>TRBJ1-1|TRBV28
ASSLTTGFIAF
>TRBJ2-1|TRBV13
ASSLAPNEQF
>TRBJ1-5|TRBV28
ASSGRAGTQPQH
>NA|TRBV29-1
SGRLAGRDEQY
>TRBJ2-4|TRBV11-2
ASSPRQGLAKNIQY
>TRBJ2-2|TRBV30
AWSGLGEIAGELF
>TRBJ1-1|TRBV7-9
ASGEAF